The rows below give T cell receptor beta chains drawn from one sample of a study of blood T cell repertoires in COVID-19. Sequenced by immunoSEQ multiplex PCR; TCRdb stores in-frame clones only, minus some. The table includes 100,000 to 120,000 clones, less than 75% detected once. Sequences were obtained from peripheral blood. These receptors originate from a woman between 35 and 50 years old with acute or convalescent COVID-19. CDR3s include the opening cysteine and the closing phenylalanine or tryptophan. The order of the fields is D gene, J gene, V gene, clone size, CDR3 protein, CDR3 DNA. D genes are given only for firm matches. Clone size is not always given. Where it is, it says once, few, many or a class for expanded clones.

d_gene: .; j_gene: TRBJ1-1; v_gene: TRBV19; abundance: few; CDR3aa: CASSSQVNTEAFF; CDR3nt: TGTGCCAGTAGTTCACAGGTGAACACTGAAGCTTTCTTT
d_gene: TRBD1; j_gene: TRBJ1-2; v_gene: TRBV29-1; abundance: medium-sized; CDR3aa: CSVDGTVQPNYGYTF; CDR3nt: TGCAGCGTCGACGGGACAGTCCAACCTAACTATGGCTACACCTTC
d_gene: TRBD1; j_gene: TRBJ2-7; v_gene: TRBV7-3; abundance: .; CDR3aa: CASSLEGRGLEQYF; CDR3nt: TGTGCCAGCAGCTTAGAGGGCAGGGGGCTTGAGCAGTACTTC
d_gene: TRBD1; j_gene: TRBJ1-6; v_gene: TRBV2; abundance: .; CDR3aa: CASSVKTGPFYNSPLHF; CDR3nt: TGTGCCAGCAGTGTAAAGACAGGGCCTTTCTATAATTCACCCCTCCACTTT
d_gene: .; j_gene: TRBJ1-4; v_gene: TRBV3-1/TRBV3-2; abundance: .; CDR3aa: CASSQSYVGPPREKLFF; CDR3nt: TGTGCCAGCAGCCAATCCTACGTGGGGCCCCCTCGAGAAAAACTGTTTTTT
d_gene: TRBD1; j_gene: TRBJ2-1; v_gene: TRBV4-3; abundance: .; CDR3aa: CASSQETGTGFYNEQFF; CDR3nt: TGCGCCAGCAGCCAAGAAACCGGGACAGGGTTCTACAATGAGCAGTTCTTC
d_gene: .; j_gene: TRBJ1-2; v_gene: TRBV11-2; abundance: many; CDR3aa: CASSLEGAANYGYTF; CDR3nt: TGTGCCAGCAGCTTAGAGGGGGCAGCTAACTATGGCTACACCTTC
d_gene: TRBD1; j_gene: TRBJ2-1; v_gene: TRBV3-1/TRBV3-2; abundance: .; CDR3aa: CASSQEKMTGVGRQFF; CDR3nt: TGTGCCAGCAGCCAAGAAAAGATGACAGGGGTGGGACGGCAGTTCTTC
d_gene: TRBD1; j_gene: TRBJ1-5; v_gene: TRBV6-5; abundance: .; CDR3aa: CASSTQGGYQPQHF; CDR3nt: TGTGCCAGCAGTACTCAGGGGGGCTATCAGCCCCAGCATTTT
d_gene: .; j_gene: TRBJ1-1; v_gene: TRBV28; abundance: .; CDR3aa: CASSLSTEAFF; CDR3nt: TGTGCCAGCAGTTTGAGCACTGAAGCTTTCTTT
d_gene: .; j_gene: TRBJ2-3; v_gene: TRBV9; abundance: .; CDR3aa: CASSVTLGTLTDTQYF; CDR3nt: TGTGCCAGCAGCGTAACCCTCGGGACACTCACAGATACGCAGTATTTT
d_gene: .; j_gene: TRBJ2-7; v_gene: TRBV4-1; abundance: .; CDR3aa: CASSQGQFSYEQYF; CDR3nt: TGCGCCAGCAGCCAGGGACAATTCTCCTACGAGCAGTACTTC
d_gene: .; j_gene: TRBJ2-7; v_gene: TRBV2; abundance: .; CDR3aa: CASSEGGVEQYF; CDR3nt: TGTGCCAGCAGTGAAGGAGGCGTCGAGCAGTACTTC
d_gene: .; j_gene: TRBJ1-3; v_gene: TRBV13; abundance: once; CDR3aa: CASSLARGTGNTIYF; CDR3nt: TGTGCCAGCAGCTTAGCTCGGGGTACTGGAAACACCATATATTTT
d_gene: .; j_gene: TRBJ1-2; v_gene: TRBV19; abundance: .; CDR3aa: CASARGLPYGYTF; CDR3nt: TGTGCCAGCGCCAGGGGTCTTCCCTATGGCTACACCTTC
d_gene: TRBD1; j_gene: TRBJ1-1; v_gene: TRBV5-1; abundance: .; CDR3aa: CASSLGTGIDTEAFF; CDR3nt: TGCGCCAGCAGCTTGGGGACAGGGATAGACACTGAAGCTTTCTTT
d_gene: .; j_gene: TRBJ1-5; v_gene: TRBV5-5; abundance: .; CDR3aa: CASSLGGGGPQPQHF; CDR3nt: TGTGCCAGCAGCTTGGGGGGGGGAGGGCCTCAGCCCCAGCATTTT
d_gene: TRBD1; j_gene: TRBJ1-4; v_gene: TRBV19; abundance: few; CDR3aa: CASSPPGTGGEKLFF; CDR3nt: TGTGCCAGTAGTCCCCCCGGGACAGGAGGTGAAAAACTGTTTTTT
d_gene: .; j_gene: TRBJ2-3; v_gene: TRBV28; abundance: .; CDR3aa: CASNEVTDTQYF; CDR3nt: TGTGCCAGCAACGAGGTCACAGATACGCAGTATTTT
d_gene: TRBD1; j_gene: TRBJ2-7; v_gene: TRBV12-3/TRBV12-4; abundance: .; CDR3aa: CASSRDRTYEQYF; CDR3nt: TGTGCCAGCAGTCGGGACAGAACCTACGAGCAGTACTTC
d_gene: .; j_gene: TRBJ2-3; v_gene: TRBV18; abundance: .; CDR3aa: CASSPRETSTDTQYF; CDR3nt: TGTGCCAGCTCACCCCGGGAAACTAGCACAGATACGCAGTATTTT
d_gene: .; j_gene: TRBJ1-3; v_gene: TRBV5-1; abundance: many; CDR3aa: CASSLEHQTGSGNTIYF; CDR3nt: TGCGCCAGCAGCTTGGAACACCAGACAGGATCTGGAAACACCATATATTTT
d_gene: TRBD2; j_gene: TRBJ2-1; v_gene: TRBV19; abundance: few; CDR3aa: CASSIRLAGGHEQFF; CDR3nt: TGTGCCAGTAGTATTCGACTAGCGGGGGGGCACGAGCAGTTCTTC
d_gene: .; j_gene: TRBJ2-6; v_gene: TRBV18; abundance: .; CDR3aa: CASSPPSGANVLTF; CDR3nt: TGTGCCAGCTCACCACCGTCGGGGGCCAACGTCCTGACTTTC
d_gene: .; j_gene: TRBJ1-1; v_gene: TRBV5-5; abundance: .; CDR3aa: CASTLRGPGGTEAFF; CDR3nt: TGTGCCAGCACCCTAAGGGGTCCCGGTGGAACTGAAGCTTTCTTT
d_gene: .; j_gene: TRBJ1-2; v_gene: TRBV9; abundance: .; CDR3aa: CASSGFGQSGYTF; CDR3nt: TGTGCCAGCAGCGGCTTCGGACAGAGCGGCTACACCTTC
d_gene: TRBD1; j_gene: TRBJ2-1; v_gene: TRBV19; abundance: .; CDR3aa: CASSINRGNEQFF; CDR3nt: TGTGCCAGTAGTATAAACAGGGGAAATGAGCAGTTCTTC
d_gene: .; j_gene: TRBJ2-3; v_gene: TRBV3-1/TRBV3-2; abundance: .; CDR3aa: CASSQDADSKQYF; CDR3nt: TGTGCCAGCAGCCAAGATGCAGACTCTAAGCAGTATTTT
d_gene: .; j_gene: TRBJ2-1; v_gene: TRBV5-1; abundance: .; CDR3aa: CASSFSQWGDEQFF; CDR3nt: TGCGCCAGCAGTTTCTCTCAGTGGGGGGATGAGCAGTTCTTC
d_gene: TRBD2; j_gene: TRBJ2-7; v_gene: TRBV15; abundance: once; CDR3aa: CAREDGNYEQYF; CDR3nt: TGTGCCCGGGAGGACGGAAACTACGAGCAGTACTTC
d_gene: .; j_gene: TRBJ2-3; v_gene: TRBV25-1; abundance: .; CDR3aa: CASSEGVVAGPDTQYF; CDR3nt: TGTGCCAGCAGTGAAGGAGTGGTGGCGGGACCAGATACGCAGTATTTT
d_gene: TRBD1; j_gene: TRBJ1-1; v_gene: TRBV7-8; abundance: .; CDR3aa: CASRVGTGSMNTEAFF; CDR3nt: TGTGCCAGCAGGGTAGGGACAGGGTCAATGAACACTGAAGCTTTCTTT
d_gene: .; j_gene: TRBJ2-1; v_gene: TRBV7-3; abundance: .; CDR3aa: CASSVGPGRPFF; CDR3nt: TGTGCCAGCAGTGTGGGGCCAGGGCGACCGTTCTTC
d_gene: TRBD1; j_gene: TRBJ1-3; v_gene: TRBV28; abundance: .; CDR3aa: CASTKQGSSGNTIYF; CDR3nt: TGTGCCAGCACCAAACAGGGGAGCTCTGGAAACACCATATATTTT
d_gene: .; j_gene: TRBJ1-6; v_gene: TRBV7-2; abundance: few; CDR3aa: CASSLNTGSSYNSPLHF; CDR3nt: TGTGCCAGCAGCTTAAACACAGGGAGCTCCTATAATTCACCCCTCCACTTT
d_gene: .; j_gene: TRBJ1-1; v_gene: TRBV27; abundance: .; CDR3aa: CASSYSVGGTEAFF; CDR3nt: TGTGCCAGCAGTTATTCGGTTGGGGGGACTGAAGCTTTCTTT
d_gene: .; j_gene: TRBJ1-5; v_gene: TRBV7-8; abundance: .; CDR3aa: CASSSRGLHRPDQPQHF; CDR3nt: TGTGCCAGCAGCTCTAGGGGCCTCCACCGTCCCGATCAGCCCCAGCATTTT
d_gene: .; j_gene: TRBJ2-1; v_gene: TRBV3-1/TRBV3-2; abundance: .; CDR3aa: CASSQMQGYEQFF; CDR3nt: TGTGCCAGCAGCCAGATGCAGGGGTATGAGCAGTTCTTC
d_gene: .; j_gene: TRBJ2-7; v_gene: TRBV18; abundance: .; CDR3aa: CASSPHPSYEQYF; CDR3nt: TGTGCCAGCTCACCTCATCCCTCCTACGAGCAGTACTTC
d_gene: TRBD1; j_gene: TRBJ1-2; v_gene: TRBV5-1; abundance: .; CDR3aa: CASFDRERMANYGYTF; CDR3nt: TGCGCCAGCTTTGACAGGGAAAGAATGGCTAACTATGGCTACACCTTC
d_gene: .; j_gene: TRBJ2-7; v_gene: TRBV5-1; abundance: .; CDR3aa: CASTPGGGHSYEQYF; CDR3nt: TGCGCCAGCACTCCTGGAGGGGGCCACTCCTACGAGCAGTACTTC
d_gene: .; j_gene: TRBJ2-1; v_gene: TRBV21-1; abundance: .; CDR3aa: CASRPSRTGDGNEQFF; CDR3nt: TGTGCCAGCAGGCCTTCGAGGACAGGGGATGGCAATGAGCAGTTCTTC